The 8 T cell receptor beta chains reported below all come from one sample, sequenced in a study of blood T cell repertoires in COVID-19. TCRdb keeps only in-frame clones here, not all; method: immunoSEQ multiplex PCR. Of roughly 340,000 clones in the sample, 85% to 90% are singletons; the top ten hold over 0.95%. The source material was PBMCs or T cells enriched from blood (not recorded which). Every receptor here comes from a man aged 18 to 29 who had recovered from COVID-19.

V and J are TRBV18 and TRBJ1-4, with D tentatively TRBD1 (5 bases). CDR1 is KGHSH, CDR2 LQKENI, per germline. V lost 6 bases, J lost 3 bases, and 11 bases lay in between. The CDR3 spans 14 residues. The CDR3 bases are TGTGCCAGCTCGCCCAGGGTACCTAATGAAAAACTGTTTTTT. Residues: CASSPRVPNEKLFF.

Details on this clone: This sample includes further DNA sequences coding for the same CDR3. The chain couples TRBV7-3 to TRBJ2-2; 8 positions match TRBD2. J was trimmed by 4 bases and V by 5 bases; bases with no gene match: 6. Germline loops: CDR1 SGHTA, CDR2 FQGTGA. The CDR3 runs to 15 residues. CDR3 residues: CASSPGGVGTGELFF. CDR3 bases: TGTGCCAGCAGCCCCGGGGGGGTCGGCACCGGGGAGCTGTTTTTT.

The V gene is TRBV7-2, the J gene TRBJ1-3, with D perhaps TRBD1 (5 bases). CDR3 length equals 18 residues. Germline CDR1 and CDR2: SGHTA and FQGNSA. Trimming stripped 7 bases from V and 0 bases from J, with 22 bases between. DNA for the CDR3: TGTGCCAGCACCTATCCCCAGGCCCAGGGAAGCTCTGGAAACACCATATATTTT. As protein: CASTYPQAQGSSGNTIYF.

This clone was recorded only once. The chain recombines TRBV9 with TRBJ2-6; D is unresolved. This CDR3 is built from 16 residues. CDR1 is SGDLS and CDR2 is YYNGEE in the germline V gene. V was trimmed by 6 bases and J by 1 base, leaving 14 bases between them. CDR3 sequence (DNA): TGTGCCAGCACCAACAGTCTCGTATCTGGGGCCAACGTCCTGACTTTC. Protein sequence: CASTNSLVSGANVLTF.

This rearrangement joins TRBV7-9 to TRBJ2-6; no clear D gene. The V end was cut by 7 bases, the J end by 1 base, with 17 bases between. The CDR3 has 17 residues. Germline CDR1 is SEHNR and CDR2 is FQNEAQ (reference sequence). This chain's CDR3 is CASTISRWVSGANVLTF. Written as DNA, the CDR3 is TGTGCCAGCACTATTAGCAGATGGGTATCTGGGGCCAACGTCCTGACTTTC.

This clone was seen only once. The chain couples TRBV3-1 (or the pseudogene TRBV3-2) to TRBJ2-5; TRBD2 matches at 11 bases. J gave up 3 bases and V 3 bases, and 6 bases lay outside the gene matches. The CDR3 is 16 residues long. Germline CDR1 LGHDT, CDR2 YNNKEL (reference sequence). This chain's CDR3 is CASSHNPTSGEETQYF. The CDR3 DNA is TGTGCCAGCAGCCACAACCCGACTAGCGGGGAAGAGACCCAGTACTTC.

The chain combines TRBV11-2 with TRBJ1-2, with D possibly TRBD1 on 5 matching bases. CDR3 length: 14 residues. V lost 4 bases to trimming and J lost 2 bases, with 11 bases between them. The germline V gene has CDR1 SGHAT and CDR2 FQNNGV. CDR3 loop: CASSSLRVNYGYTF. The CDR3 DNA reads as TGTGCCAGCAGCTCCCTCAGGGTGAACTATGGCTACACCTTC. The full variable domain, rest sourced from reference TRBV11-2 and TRBJ1-2, is EAGVAQSPRYKIIEKRQSVAFWCNPISGHATLYWYQQILGQGPKLLIQFQNNGVVDDSQLPKDRFSAERLKGVDSTLKIQPAKLEDSAVYLCASSSLRVNYGYTFGSGTRLTVV.

This clone was counted once. An end of the junction does not agree with germline; a read error may underlie this. This sequence joins TRBV11-2 and TRBJ2-3; TRBD1 matches 11 bases. In germline, CDR1 is SGHAT, CDR2 FQNNGV. This CDR3 is 14 amino acids long. CDR3 sequence reads: CASSPGQGAEIPSF. The CDR3 DNA reads TGTGCCAGCAGCCCTGGACAGGGGGCCGAAATACCCTCTTTT.